This T cell receptor (beta chain) was sequenced in a study of identical twins. Study results and limitations: Diverse VJ usage suggested most zero-insertion clonotypes were not invariant T cells. Beta out-of-frame sequences displayed a weaker excess of sharing between twins.

TCRdb used MiXCR to reprocess the 5' RACE reads, holding one entry per CDR3 protein. The sample gives some 320,000 distinct CDR3 sequences, roughly an eighth of which show up once; roughly 7.8% is in the top ten. Concerning this clonotype: Its target is not known.

V shed 2 bases and J 7 bases; nucleotides not matched to a gene: 2. The CDR3 consists of 14 residues. Looked up from germline, CDR1 is SGHTA and CDR2 is FQGTGA. Every donor was a healthy Caucasian. The sample was also reused in another study, on yellow fever vaccine responses in identical twins.

The sequencing input was CD8+ T cells sorted from blood. V gene TRBV7-3 combines with J gene TRBJ2-3, with 11 nucleotides matching TRBD1. The TCR was taken from a woman aged 18-35 years in good health. This CDR3 is CASSLGQGANTQYF. As DNA, the CDR3 is TGTGCCAGCAGCTTAGGACAGGGGGCGAATACGCAGTATTTT.